The source of this T cell receptor (beta chain) is a study of blood T cell repertoires in COVID-19. The germline CDR1 and CDR2 sequences are MNHEY and SMNVEV (reference sequence). The CDR3 contains 18 residues. V was pared by 2 bases and J by 3 bases, with 9 bases of the junction left unmatched. Some clones are missing from TCRdb's copy, which holds only in-frame ones; the method was immunoSEQ multiplex PCR. The sample includes hundreds of thousands of clones, roughly 91% of them seen just once. This TCR derives from a woman in her fifties or sixties in a cohort exposed to, infected with or recovered from COVID-19 (not recorded which). V is TRBV27 and J is TRBJ2-7; 14 nucleotides line up with TRBD2. The sequencing sample was made of PBMCs or T cells enriched from blood (not recorded which). Here the CDR3 reads CASSLLGLAGGQSYEQYF. Written as DNA, the CDR3 is TGTGCCAGCAGTTTACTCGGACTAGCGGGGGGCCAGAGCTACGAGCAGTACTTC.